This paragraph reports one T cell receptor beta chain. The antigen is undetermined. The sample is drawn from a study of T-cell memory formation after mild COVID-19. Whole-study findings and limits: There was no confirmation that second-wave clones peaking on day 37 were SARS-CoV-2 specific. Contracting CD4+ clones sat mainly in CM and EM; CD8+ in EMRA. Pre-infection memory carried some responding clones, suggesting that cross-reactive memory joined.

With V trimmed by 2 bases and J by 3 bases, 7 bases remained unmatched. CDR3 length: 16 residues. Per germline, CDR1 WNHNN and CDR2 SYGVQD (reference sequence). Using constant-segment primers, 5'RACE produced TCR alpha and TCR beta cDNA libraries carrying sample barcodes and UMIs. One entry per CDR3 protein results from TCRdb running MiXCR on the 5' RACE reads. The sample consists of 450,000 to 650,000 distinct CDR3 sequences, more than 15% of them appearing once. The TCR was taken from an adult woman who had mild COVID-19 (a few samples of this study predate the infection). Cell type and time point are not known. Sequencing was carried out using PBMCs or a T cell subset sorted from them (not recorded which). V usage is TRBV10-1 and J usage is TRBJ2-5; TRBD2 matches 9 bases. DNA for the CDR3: TGCGCCAGCAGTGAGGTAGAGCGGGAGGACGAAGAGACCCAGTACTTC. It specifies CASSEVEREDEETQYF.